The clone carrying this T cell receptor beta chain was seen a handful of times. This record belongs to a study of CD4 and CD8 cells across lung adenocarcinoma regions. Via MiXCR, TCRdb re-called the PCR reads, giving one row per CDR3 protein. The sample lists about 5,500 distinct CDR3 sequences, almost 50% seen once, with 87% in the top ten. Localized lung adenocarcinoma, a non-small cell lung cancer, affected the donors. Sequencing was performed on CD8+ T cells from the margin of a lung tumor. This receptor was taken from a male donor with lung adenocarcinoma. The CD4 and CD8 labels of this study may be unreliable.

This CDR3 is CASSQVGREKETQFF. The CDR3 coding sequence is TGCGCCAGCAGCCAAGTGGGCAGGGAGAAAGAGACCCAGTTCTTC. V usage is TRBV4-1 and J usage is TRBJ2-1; D possibly matches TRBD1 or TRBD2 (5 bases each). Germline V CDR1 and CDR2: MGHRA, YSYEKL. The CDR3 contains 15 residues. Trimming pared 1 base from V and 13 bases from J, leaving 20 bases between.